The 26 T cell receptor beta chains in this list originate from one sample, sequenced in a study of cytomegalovirus exposure and HLA in healthy donors (dated by TCRdb to about 2017). Libraries were constructed by the immunoSEQ multiplex PCR assay. For the multiplex PCR, a mixture combining 60 forward primers for TCR Vbeta segments and 13 reverse primers for TCR Jbeta segments was used. This immuneACCESS table, as held by TCRdb, lists in-frame sequences with V and J called but not all clones. Of the missing ones, under half trace to an unresolved V gene in checked studies; the others have no known cause. The table for this sample lists about 140,000 clones; around 57% of them were counted only once. Clones ranked in the top ten supply about 1.7% of the sample. Sequenced: PBMCs. The source is a male donor in good health and CMV-seronegative.

This clone was picked up a small number of times. The J gene is TRBJ2-5, the V gene TRBV7-3; the D is unclear. Trimming pared 3 bases from V and 1 base from J, leaving 6 bases between. The length of the CDR3 is 13 residues. CDR1 is SGHTA and CDR2 is FQGTGA in the germline V gene. This chain's CDR3 is CASSFSLQETQYF. In DNA form, the CDR3 reads TGTGCCAGCAGCTTTTCACTCCAAGAGACCCAGTACTTC.

The chain carries TRBV19 and TRBJ2-2; 7 bases match TRBD1. J lost 3 bases, V lost 7 bases, and 5 bases had no gene match. This CDR3 region has 14 residues. Germline V CDR1 and CDR2: LNHDA, SQIVND (reference sequence). The CDR3 region is CASKGTVDTGELFF. DNA for the CDR3: TGTGCCAGTAAGGGGACAGTAGACACCGGGGAGCTGTTTTTT.

This clone was seen more than once but under ten times. The chain uses TRBV18 and TRBJ2-2; no clear D gene. CDR1 is KGHSH, CDR2 LQKENI, per germline. The ends were cut back, 8 bases at V and 4 bases at J, with 11 bases in the middle. The CDR3 extends over 13 amino acids. The CDR3 is CASTTSPTGELFF. As DNA, the CDR3 is TGTGCCAGCACAACCTCGCCCACCGGGGAGCTGTTTTTT.

Only a few counts were recorded for this clone. The chain recombines TRBV10-3 with TRBJ1-1, with TRBD1 matching 12 bases. This CDR3 is 15 amino acids long. Germline-derived CDR1 and CDR2 are ENHRY and SYGVKD. The V and J ends lost 7 bases and 7 bases, in that order; junction bases with no gene match: 10. CDR3 region: CAITPGDRGQSEAFF. For the CDR3, the DNA is TGTGCCATCACCCCCGGGGACAGGGGGCAAAGTGAAGCTTTCTTT.

The V and J genes are TRBV5-4 and TRBJ1-6, with D hard to call. V was trimmed by 1 base and J by 0 bases, leaving 5 bases between them. The CDR3 is made up of 15 amino acids. The germline gives CDR1 SGHNT, CDR2 YYREEE (reference sequence). The CDR3: CASSLSGSYNSPLHF. Written as DNA, the CDR3 is TGTGCCAGCAGCTTGTCAGGCTCCTATAATTCACCCCTCCACTTT.

V usage is TRBV20-1 and J usage is TRBJ1-3; weak D call: TRBD1 (6 bases). CDR3 length: 11 residues. Trimming stripped 3 bases from V and 13 bases from J, with 13 bases between. Germline V gives CDR1 DFQATT, CDR2 SNEGSKA (reference sequence). CDR3 protein: CSASVRTEIYF. The CDR3 region has the DNA TGCAGTGCTAGCGTCCGGACAGAGATATATTTT.

The chain carries TRBV7-9 and TRBJ2-5; D not resolved. The CDR3 is made up of 12 amino acids. Between the trimmed V and J ends, which lost 1 base and 5 bases, there was a span of 5 bases. The germline V gene has CDR1 SEHNR and CDR2 FQNEAQ (reference sequence). The CDR3 region is CASSLGLETQYF. For the CDR3, the DNA is TGTGCCAGCAGCTTAGGGCTGGAGACCCAGTACTTC.

The chain joins TRBV13 to TRBJ2-3; D call uncertain. Germline CDR1 reads PRHDT; CDR2 reads FYEKMQ (reference sequence). CDR3 length equals 13 residues. Deletions cut 9 bases from V and 1 base from J, with 11 bases between. This CDR3 reads CASIKAGTDTQYF. The CDR3 nucleotides are TGTGCCAGTATTAAGGCGGGCACAGATACGCAGTATTTT.

The rearrangement joins TRBV11-2 to TRBJ2-7, with D perhaps TRBD2 (5 bases). CDR3 length: 15 residues. V was clipped by 1 base and J by 3 bases, with 13 bases between them. CDR1 and CDR2 (germline): SGHAT, FQNNGV. DNA of the CDR3: TGTGCCAGCAGCTTAGTTGGAGGTCCTCTCTACGAGCAGTACTTC. This translates into CASSLVGGPLYEQYF.

The chain couples TRBV7-2 to TRBJ1-4; D may be TRBD1 (5 bases). The CDR3 totals 16 residues. Trimming stripped 3 bases from V and 2 bases from J, with 13 bases between. The germline gives CDR1 SGHTA, CDR2 FQGNSA. CDR3 region: CASSFFPAGTNEKLFF. CDR3 coding DNA: TGTGCCAGCAGCTTCTTCCCCGCAGGGACTAATGAAAAACTGTTTTTT.

The chain carries TRBV15 and TRBJ1-6, with unresolved D. In germline, CDR1 is LNHNV, CDR2 YYDKDF (reference sequence). CDR3 length: 17 residues. Trimming left V 0 bases short and J 0 bases short, with 9 bases between. CDR3 DNA sequence: TGTGCCACCAGCAGAGATCGAACGAGCTCCTATAATTCACCCCTCCACTTT. Translated, it gives CATSRDRTSSYNSPLHF.

The J gene is TRBJ2-7, the V gene TRBV28; TRBD1 agrees at 9 bases. The CDR3 is made up of 15 amino acids. V lost 3 bases and J lost 9; bases outside the gene matches: 12. Germline V gene data show CDR1 as MDHEN and CDR2 as SYDVKM. The CDR3: CASSFARTGEEGQYF. CDR3 sequence (DNA): TGTGCCAGCAGTTTCGCCCGGACAGGGGAGGAGGGGCAGTACTTC.

This chain connects TRBV7-9 to TRBJ2-7; D perhaps matches TRBD1 (5 bases). In germline, CDR1 is SEHNR, CDR2 FQNEAQ (reference sequence). The CDR3 runs to 13 residues. The V gene lost 2 bases and the J gene lost 3 bases, with 8 bases spanning the gap. CDR3 in DNA: TGTGCCAGCAGCTTATACGACAGCTACGAGCAGTACTTC. Its protein product is CASSLYDSYEQYF.

This rearrangement joins TRBV5-1 to TRBJ1-1; D possibly corresponds to TRBD1 (6 bases). The CDR3 spans 16 residues. Trimming stripped 5 bases from V and 3 bases from J, with 20 bases between. CDR1 is SGHRS, CDR2 YFSETQ, per germline. The CDR3 reads CASSYNRGSPDTEAFF. DNA for the CDR3: TGCGCCAGCAGTTATAATAGGGGGAGCCCGGACACTGAAGCTTTCTTT.

V and J are TRBV7-9 and TRBJ1-1; D ambiguous. V lost 1 base and J lost 4, with 10 bases in between. Per the germline V gene, CDR1 is SEHNR and CDR2 is FQNEAQ (reference sequence). CDR3 length: 14 amino acids. Here the CDR3 reads CASSLVYGVTEAFF. DNA for the CDR3: TGTGCCAGCAGCTTAGTCTACGGGGTCACTGAAGCTTTCTTT. The entire variable domain, with the rest obtained from reference TRBV7-9 and TRBJ1-1, is as follows: DTGVSQNPRHKITKRGQNVTFRCDPISEHNRLYWYRQTLGQGPEFLTYFQNEAQLEKSRLLSDRFSAERPKGSFSTLEIQRTEQGDSAMYLCASSLVYGVTEAFFGQGTRLTVV.

The CDR3 loop is CASSLQGPEAFF. CDR3 bases: TGTGCCAGCTCATTACAGGGACCTGAAGCTTTCTTT. V and J are TRBV18 and TRBJ1-1, with a weak D call TRBD1 (6 bases). Per the germline V gene, CDR1 is KGHSH and CDR2 is LQKENI. The CDR3 has 12 residues. V was shortened by 5 bases and J by 6 bases, with 10 bases between the two germline ends.

J is TRBJ2-6 and V is TRBV18, with TRBD1 identical over 9 bases. Trimming took 4 bases from V and 3 from J; bases not matched to a gene: 7. Germline values: CDR1 KGHSH, CDR2 LQKENI. The CDR3 covers 17 residues. The CDR3 region is CASSRGNRGLGANVLTF. The CDR3 nucleotides are TGTGCCAGCTCACGCGGCAACAGGGGGCTTGGGGCCAACGTCCTGACTTTC.

The chain links TRBV7-2 to TRBJ1-2; 7 positions agree with TRBD1. Germline V CDR1 and CDR2: SGHTA, FQGNSA. J lost 5 bases, V lost 1 base, and 7 bases had no gene match. The CDR3 spans 15 residues. CDR3 DNA sequence: TGTGCCAGCAGCTTAGAAGGGGGCGCTTGGTATGGCTACACCTTC. Translated: CASSLEGGAWYGYTF.

This clone was seen only a few times. The V gene is TRBV7-2, the J gene TRBJ1-1, with D unresolved. The germline CDR1 and CDR2 sequences are SGHTA and FQGNSA. V gave up 2 bases and J gave up 6 bases, with 13 bases separating them. The CDR3 spans 14 residues. The DNA of the CDR3 is TGTGCCAGCAGCTTAATACGGGGTGGCGCTGAAGCTTTCTTT. Translating it yields CASSLIRGGAEAFF.

The V gene is TRBV2, the J gene TRBJ1-6, with TRBD1 as a possible D gene (6 bases). Germline values: CDR1 SNHLY, CDR2 FYNNEI. V was trimmed by 9 bases and J by 10 bases, leaving 7 bases between them. This CDR3 comprises 10 residues. In DNA form, the CDR3 reads TGTGCCAGGCAGGGGTCACCCCTCCACTTT. Translating it yields CARQGSPLHF. The entire variable domain, with the rest obtained from reference TRBV2 and TRBJ1-6, is as follows: EPEVTQTPSHQVTQMGQEVILRCVPISNHLYFYWYRQILGQKVEFLVSFYNNEISEKSEIFDDQFSVERPDGSNFTLKIRSTKLEDSAMYFCARQGSPLHFGNGTRLTVT.

This clone was detected only once. The rearrangement links TRBV18 to TRBJ1-2; a possible D gene is TRBD1 (6 bases). From germline, CDR1 is KGHSH and CDR2 LQKENI. The CDR3 spans 13 residues. V shed 1 base and J shed 6 bases, with 9 bases lying between them. The CDR3 sequence: CASSPQDSNGYTF. DNA of the CDR3: TGTGCCAGCTCACCACAGGACAGTAATGGCTACACCTTC.

This chain links TRBV28 with TRBJ1-4; tentatively, D is TRBD1 (6 bases). V lost 4 bases and J lost 0, with 21 bases in between. CDR3 length: 19 amino acids. The germline V gene has CDR1 MDHEN and CDR2 SYDVKM. This chain's CDR3 is CASSSIQWDILATNEKLFF. Here the CDR3 DNA reads TGTGCCAGCAGTTCGATCCAATGGGACATTCTTGCAACTAATGAAAAACTGTTTTTT.

The V call is TRBV11-3, the J call TRBJ1-3, with D possibly being TRBD1 (6 bases). CDR1 is SGHNT and CDR2 is YENEEA in the germline V gene. The CDR3 extends over 16 amino acids. The ends were cut back, 5 bases at V and 1 base at J, with 15 bases in the middle. This chain's CDR3 is CASSDRGTSSGNTIYF. In nucleotides, the CDR3 is TGTGCCAGCAGCGACAGAGGGACATCTTCTGGAAACACCATATATTTT.

This chain uses TRBV6-7 with TRBJ2-1; TRBD2 matches at 14 bases. TRBV6-7 is recorded as an ORF, its role being uncertain. Trimming removed 9 bases from V and 9 bases from J; junction bases left unmatched: 4. The CDR3 is 13 amino acids. The CDR3 region is CARTSGGEGEQFF. CDR3 nucleotides: TGTGCCAGGACTAGCGGGGGGGAAGGTGAGCAGTTCTTC.

The V call is TRBV5-1, the J call TRBJ1-5; D gene ambiguous. The CDR3 contains 14 residues. Trimming left V 4 bases short and J 3 bases short, with 11 bases between. Germline assignment: CDR1 SGHRS and CDR2 YFSETQ. The CDR3 sequence is CASSNPGSNQPQHF. Here the CDR3 DNA reads TGCGCCAGCAGCAATCCGGGGTCCAATCAGCCCCAGCATTTT. Full variable domain (rest looked up from reference TRBV5-1 and TRBJ1-5): KAGVTQTPRYLIKTRGQQVTLSCSPISGHRSVSWYQQTPGQGLQFLFEYFSETQRNKGNFPGRFSGRQFSNSRSEMNVSTLELGDSALYLCASSNPGSNQPQHFGDGTRLSIL.

This clone was detected many times. The chain recombines TRBV5-5 with TRBJ2-7, with D possibly TRBD2 on 7 matching bases. Germline V CDR1 and CDR2: SGHKS, YYEKEE (reference sequence). The ends were cut back, 7 bases at V and 5 bases at J, with 16 bases in the middle. This CDR3 has 13 residues. The DNA of the CDR3 is TGTGCCAGCGGGTGGGGGGGCGTCGACGAGCAGTACTTC. Protein: CASGWGGVDEQYF.